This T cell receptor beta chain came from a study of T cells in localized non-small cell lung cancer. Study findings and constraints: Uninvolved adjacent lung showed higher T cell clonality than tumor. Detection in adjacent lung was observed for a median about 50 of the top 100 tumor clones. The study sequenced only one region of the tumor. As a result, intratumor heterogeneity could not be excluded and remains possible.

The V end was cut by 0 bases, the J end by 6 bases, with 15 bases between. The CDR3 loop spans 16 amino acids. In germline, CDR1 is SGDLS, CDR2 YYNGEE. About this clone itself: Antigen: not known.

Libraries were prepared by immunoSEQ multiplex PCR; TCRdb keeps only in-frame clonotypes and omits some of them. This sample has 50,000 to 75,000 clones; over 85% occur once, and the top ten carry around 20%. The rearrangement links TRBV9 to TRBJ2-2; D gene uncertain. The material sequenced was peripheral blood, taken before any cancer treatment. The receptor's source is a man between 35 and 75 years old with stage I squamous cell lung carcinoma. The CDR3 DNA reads TGTGCCAGCAGCGTAGCACCGATTATTGTCCCCGGGGAGCTGTTTTTT. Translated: CASSVAPIIVPGELFF.